This T cell receptor beta chain was sequenced during a study of T cell repertoires in cytomegalovirus infection. General study findings and limits: The study identified carriers of CMV plus the relevant HLA from cumulative public TCR beta family frequency.

The CDR3 covers 15 residues. J gave up 4 bases and V 6 bases, and 6 bases lay outside the gene matches. Germline V gene sequence: CDR1 MNHEY, CDR2 SMNVEV (reference sequence). With regard to this clonotype: Its specificity is not known.

TCRdb fed the reads into MiXCR, producing one record per CDR3 protein. The table has around 530,000 distinct CDR3 sequences, about a quarter seen once; the top ten hold approximately 13%. This clonotype was obtained from a human donor in good health (CMV status not recorded). Some clones in this sample may be carry-over from other donors' samples. Sequencing used PBMCs. The chain couples TRBV27 to TRBJ2-1, with 10 bases aligning to TRBD2. The CDR3, as DNA: TGTGCCAGCAGGAGCGGGGGGGGGGGTTACAATGAGCAGTTCTTC. As protein: CASRSGGGGYNEQFF.